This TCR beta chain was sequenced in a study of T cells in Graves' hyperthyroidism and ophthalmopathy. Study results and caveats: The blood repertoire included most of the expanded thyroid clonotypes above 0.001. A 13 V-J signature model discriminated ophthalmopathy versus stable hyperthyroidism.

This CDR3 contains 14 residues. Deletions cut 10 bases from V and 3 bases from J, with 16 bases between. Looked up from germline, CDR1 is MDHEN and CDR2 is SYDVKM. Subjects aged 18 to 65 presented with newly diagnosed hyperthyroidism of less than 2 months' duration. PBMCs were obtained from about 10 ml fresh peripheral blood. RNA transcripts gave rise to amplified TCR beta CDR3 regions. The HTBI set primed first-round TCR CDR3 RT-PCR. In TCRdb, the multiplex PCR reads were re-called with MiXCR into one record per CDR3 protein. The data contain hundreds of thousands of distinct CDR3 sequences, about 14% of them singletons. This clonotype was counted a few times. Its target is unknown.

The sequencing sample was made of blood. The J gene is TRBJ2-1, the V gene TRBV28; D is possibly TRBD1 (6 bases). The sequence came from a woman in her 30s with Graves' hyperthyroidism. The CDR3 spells CATITGTYYNEQFF. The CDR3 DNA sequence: TGTGCCACCATAACAGGGACCTACTACAATGAGCAGTTCTTC. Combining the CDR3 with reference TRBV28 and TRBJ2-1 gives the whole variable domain DVKVTQSSRYLVKRTGEKVFLECVQDMDHENMFWYRQDPGLGLRLIYFSYDVKMKEKGDIPEGYSVSREKKERFSLILESASTNQTSMYLCATITGTYYNEQFFGPGTRLTVL.